The text below deals with one TCR beta chain. What it recognizes is unknown. The data stem from a study of T cell responses to AZD1222 COVID-19 vaccine. Study results and limitations: Unmutated regions of variants are reportedly targeted by nearly half of spike-specific TCRs. Baseline testing showed seropositivity in only six AZD1222 recipients.

Libraries were prepared by immunoSEQ multiplex PCR; TCRdb keeps only in-frame clonotypes and omits some of them. Of 150,000 or so clones in the sample, under 95% were seen once. Germline CDR1 is SGHRS and CDR2 is YFSETQ. There are 16 residues in the CDR3. Trimming shortened V by 1 base and J by 0 bases, and 10 bases separated the two germline ends. V is TRBV5-1 and J is TRBJ2-2, with D perhaps matching TRBD1 or TRBD2 (6 bases each). This receptor was obtained from an adult in good health. The starting material was peripheral blood, obtained on day 0 of AZD1222 vaccination. CDR3 in amino acids: CASSLKGGANTGELFF. As DNA, the CDR3 is TGCGCCAGCAGCTTGAAGGGGGGCGCGAACACCGGGGAGCTGTTTTTT.